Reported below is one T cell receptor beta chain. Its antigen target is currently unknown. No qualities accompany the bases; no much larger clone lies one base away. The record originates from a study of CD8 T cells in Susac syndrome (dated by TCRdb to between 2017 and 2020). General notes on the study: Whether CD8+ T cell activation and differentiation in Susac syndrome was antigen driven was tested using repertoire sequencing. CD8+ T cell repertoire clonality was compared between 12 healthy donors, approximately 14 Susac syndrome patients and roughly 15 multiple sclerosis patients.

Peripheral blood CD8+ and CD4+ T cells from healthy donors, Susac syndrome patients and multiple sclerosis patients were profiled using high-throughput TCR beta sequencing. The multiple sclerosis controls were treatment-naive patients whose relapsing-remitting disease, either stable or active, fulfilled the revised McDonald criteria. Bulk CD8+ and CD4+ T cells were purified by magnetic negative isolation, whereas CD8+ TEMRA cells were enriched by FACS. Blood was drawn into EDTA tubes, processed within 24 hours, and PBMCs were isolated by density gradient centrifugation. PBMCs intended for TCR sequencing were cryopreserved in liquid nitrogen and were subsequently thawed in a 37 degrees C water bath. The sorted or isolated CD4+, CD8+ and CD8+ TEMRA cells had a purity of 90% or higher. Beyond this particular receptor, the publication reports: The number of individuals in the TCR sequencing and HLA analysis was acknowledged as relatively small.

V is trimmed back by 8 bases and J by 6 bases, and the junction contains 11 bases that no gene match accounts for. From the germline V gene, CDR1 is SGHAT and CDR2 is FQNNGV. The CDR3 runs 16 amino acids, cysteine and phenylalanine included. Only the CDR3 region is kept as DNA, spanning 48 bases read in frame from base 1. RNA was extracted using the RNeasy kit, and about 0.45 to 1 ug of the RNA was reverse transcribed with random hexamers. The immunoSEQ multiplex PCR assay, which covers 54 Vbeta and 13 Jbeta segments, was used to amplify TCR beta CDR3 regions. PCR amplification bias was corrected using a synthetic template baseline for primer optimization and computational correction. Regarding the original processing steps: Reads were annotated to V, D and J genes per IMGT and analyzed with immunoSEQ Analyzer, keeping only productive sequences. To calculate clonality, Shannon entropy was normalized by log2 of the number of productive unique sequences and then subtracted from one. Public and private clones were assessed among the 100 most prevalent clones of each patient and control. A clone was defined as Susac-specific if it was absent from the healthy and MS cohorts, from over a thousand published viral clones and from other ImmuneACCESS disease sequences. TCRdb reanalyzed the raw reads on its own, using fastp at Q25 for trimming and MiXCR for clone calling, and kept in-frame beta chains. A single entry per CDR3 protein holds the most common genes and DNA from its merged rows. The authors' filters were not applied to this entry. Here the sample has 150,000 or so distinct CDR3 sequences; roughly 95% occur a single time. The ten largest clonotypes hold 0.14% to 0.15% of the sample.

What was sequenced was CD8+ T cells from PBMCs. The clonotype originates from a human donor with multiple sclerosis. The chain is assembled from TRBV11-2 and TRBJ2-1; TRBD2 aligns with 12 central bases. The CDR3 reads CASRPPSGGAVNEQFF. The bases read TGTGCCAGCCGGCCCCCTAGCGGGGGGGCCGTCAATGAGCAGTTCTTC.